A single sample is the source of the 27 T cell receptor beta chains below, sequenced in a study of shared clonotypes between healthy human individuals. Some clones are missing from TCRdb's copy, which holds only in-frame ones; the method was immunoSEQ multiplex PCR. Counted here are under 1,900,000 clones, approximately 98.5% occurring once; the ten biggest clones make up about 0.35%. Sequencing was carried out using naive CD4+ T cells sorted from blood. Documented subset: CD45RA+ positively selected. These receptors were taken from a man younger than 40 in good health.

The rearrangement joins TRBV7-3 to TRBJ2-2; D not resolved. CDR1 and CDR2 from the germline V gene are SGHTA and FQGTGA. This CDR3 has 13 residues. The ends were cut back, 8 bases at V and 5 bases at J, with 12 bases in the middle. CDR3 protein: CASGRGATGELFF. The CDR3 nucleotides read TGTGCCAGCGGCCGTGGAGCAACCGGGGAGCTGTTTTTT.

CDR3 nucleotides: TGTGCCAGCAGCTTAGCACAGGGATTCTATGGCTACACCTTC. It is translated as CASSLAQGFYGYTF. The chain has TRBV7-2 and TRBJ1-2, with D possibly matching TRBD1 (6 bases). The CDR3 is 14 residues long. Per the germline V gene, CDR1 is SGHTA and CDR2 is FQGNSA. V lost 0 bases and J 4 bases, leaving 9 bases between the germline ends.

This clone was seen just once. V usage is TRBV5-1 and J usage is TRBJ2-1; D is possibly TRBD2 (5 bases). In germline, CDR1 is SGHRS, CDR2 YFSETQ. The V end was cut by 7 bases, the J end by 1 base, with 18 bases between. The CDR3 runs 16 residues. CDR3 coding DNA: TGCGCCAGCCGACCTATGAGGGTCCTTTCCTACAATGAGCAGTTCTTC. It specifies CASRPMRVLSYNEQFF.

The chain uses TRBV4-3 and TRBJ2-7, with D perhaps TRBD1 (6 bases). The CDR3 is 17 amino acids. V was shortened by 2 bases and J by 2 bases, with 19 bases between the two germline ends. CDR1 and CDR2 from the germline V gene are LGHNA and YSLEER. The CDR3 loop reads CASSQRSGTLPTYEQYF. The DNA of the CDR3 is TGCGCCAGCAGCCAACGCTCTGGGACATTACCCACCTACGAGCAGTACTTC.

This chain connects TRBV2 to TRBJ2-7; possible D gene TRBD2, 5 bases. Trimming stripped 8 bases from V and 1 base from J, with 12 bases between. Germline-derived CDR1 and CDR2 are SNHLY and FYNNEI. The CDR3 length is 13 residues. CDR3 DNA sequence: TGTGCCAGCTGCCTAGCAAGGTCCTACGAGCAGTACTTC. It encodes CASCLARSYEQYF.

This chain links TRBV6-5 with TRBJ2-7; TRBD1 matches at 9 bases. The CDR3 has 15 amino acids. Per the germline V gene, CDR1 is MNHEY and CDR2 is SVGAGI. Trimming at V came to 6 bases and at J to 2 bases, leaving 8 bases not matched to a gene. CDR3 region: CASRPRQGGTYEQYF. DNA for the CDR3: TGTGCCAGCAGACCTCGACAGGGGGGGACCTACGAGCAGTACTTC.

J is TRBJ1-1 and V is TRBV5-6, with 7 bases aligning to TRBD1. Germline values: CDR1 SGHDT, CDR2 YYEEEE. V dropped 3 bases and J dropped 1; count of bases not matched to a gene: 6. This CDR3 is built from 15 residues. The chain's CDR3 is CASSWEGGPNTEAFF. The CDR3 DNA sequence: TGTGCCAGCAGCTGGGAAGGGGGCCCGAACACTGAAGCTTTCTTT.

The chain joins TRBV7-2 to TRBJ2-2; D unclear. The CDR3 has 16 residues. Germline values: CDR1 SGHTA, CDR2 FQGNSA. V lost 5 bases to trimming and J lost 4 bases, with 17 bases between them. CDR3 bases: TGTGCCAGCAGCAAGCCCTCTAGTAGGCCCACCGGGGAGCTGTTTTTT. As protein: CASSKPSSRPTGELFF.

The chain combines TRBV19 with TRBJ2-1; 7 nucleotides line up with TRBD1. This CDR3 has 14 amino acids. Germline CDR1 is LNHDA and CDR2 is SQIVND (reference sequence). The junction had 3 bases not matched to a gene; V was cut back by 5 bases and J by 2 bases. DNA of the CDR3: TGTGCCAGTAGTGTCGGGACAGCCTACAATGAGCAGTTCTTC. Encoded protein: CASSVGTAYNEQFF.

The chain carries TRBV14 and TRBJ2-6, with D unclear. The CDR3 sequence is 15 residues long. Germline CDR1 and CDR2: SGHDN and FVKESK. V was trimmed by 3 bases and J by 0 bases, leaving 6 bases between them. Written as DNA, the CDR3 is TGTGCCAGCAGCCATGGCCTCTCTGGGGCCAACGTCCTGACTTTC. It is translated as CASSHGLSGANVLTF.

The chain recombines TRBV5-4 with TRBJ2-7; TRBD2 aligns across 9 bases. This CDR3 spans 15 amino acids. Germline assignment: CDR1 SGHNT and CDR2 YYREEE (reference sequence). J lost 1 base, V lost 0 bases, and 2 bases had no gene match. For the CDR3, the DNA is TGTGCCAGCAGCTTGGGGACTAGCGAGTCCTACGAGCAGTACTTC. Its protein product is CASSLGTSESYEQYF.

The CDR3 nucleotides are TGCGCCAGCAGCCACGGGACAGGGCCTCGGGGGACTGAAGCTTTCTTT. This encodes CASSHGTGPRGTEAFF. The rearrangement joins TRBV5-1 to TRBJ1-1, with 9 nucleotides matching TRBD1. The J segment lost 5 bases and the V segment lost 4 bases, leaving 12 bases of the junction unmatched. The CDR3 length is 16 residues. Germline V gene data show CDR1 as SGHRS and CDR2 as YFSETQ.

The chain combines TRBV5-6 with TRBJ2-7, with a weak D call TRBD1 (6 bases). V shed 4 bases and J shed 1 base, with 12 bases lying between them. Germline loops: CDR1 SGHDT, CDR2 YYEEEE. This CDR3 is 14 amino acids long. The DNA of the CDR3 is TGTGCCAGCAGCGCGACAGGTACTTCCTACGAGCAGTACTTC. Amino acid sequence: CASSATGTSYEQYF.

This chain connects TRBV5-5 to TRBJ2-2; D is perhaps TRBD2 (6 bases). The CDR3 totals 13 residues. V was clipped by 3 bases and J by 4 bases, with 7 bases between them. In germline, CDR1 is SGHKS, CDR2 YYEKEE (reference sequence). CDR3 residues: CASSWGGTGELFF. CDR3 nucleotide sequence: TGTGCCAGCAGCTGGGGAGGCACCGGGGAGCTGTTTTTT. Together with reference TRBV5-5 and TRBJ2-2, the CDR3 gives the full variable domain: DAGVTQSPTHLIKTRGQQVTLRCSPISGHKSVSWYQQVLGQGPQFIFQYYEKEERGRGNFPDRFSARQFPNYSSELNVNALLLGDSALYLCASSWGGTGELFFGEGSRLTVL.

CDR3 DNA: TGTGCCAGCAGCGTAGGCCATGTCAATCCGTACAATGAGCAGTTCTTC. Encoded protein: CASSVGHVNPYNEQFF. The chain is built from TRBV9 and TRBJ2-1; D unclear. CDR1 and CDR2 (germline): SGDLS, YYNGEE. The V end was cut by 0 bases, the J end by 4 bases, with 14 bases between. This CDR3 region has 16 residues.

The chain couples TRBV11-2 to TRBJ2-3, with D tentatively TRBD1 (5 bases). This CDR3 has 17 amino acids. The V end was cut by 3 bases, the J end by 2 bases, with 18 bases between. Germline V gene data show CDR1 as SGHAT and CDR2 as FQNNGV. In DNA, the CDR3 is TGTGCCAGCAGCTTTACTCCAGGGCGCCGAACCACAGATACGCAGTATTTT. Translation gives CASSFTPGRRTTDTQYF.

On this clone itself: Other DNA sequences in the same sample also yield this CDR3. CDR3 sequence reads: CASSEAGGPYEQYF. The CDR3 DNA is TGTGCCAGCAGTGAGGCAGGGGGCCCCTACGAGCAGTACTTC. The chain joins TRBV6-1 to TRBJ2-7; 8 nucleotides align to TRBD1. Looked up from germline, CDR1 is MNHNS and CDR2 is SASEGT. There are 14 residues in the CDR3. V lost 3 bases, J lost 2 bases, and 3 bases stayed unmatched.

The chain joins TRBV5-6 to TRBJ2-3; D ambiguous. The CDR3 has 13 amino acids. The V end was cut by 2 bases, the J end by 2 bases, with 6 bases between. The V gene's germline CDR1 is SGHDT and CDR2 YYEEEE. CDR3 protein: CASSFRSTDTQYF. For the CDR3, the DNA is TGTGCCAGCAGCTTTCGTTCCACAGATACGCAGTATTTT.

The V and J genes are TRBV9 and TRBJ2-2; D remains ambiguous. This CDR3 is 15 amino acids long. The ends were cut back, 2 bases at V and 5 bases at J, with 13 bases in the middle. The germline V gene encodes CDR1 SGDLS and CDR2 YYNGEE. The DNA for the CDR3 is TGTGCCAGCAGCGTGGGCAGCCTTCTGACCGGGGAGCTGTTTTTT. The encoded protein is CASSVGSLLTGELFF.

The chain joins TRBV7-8 to TRBJ1-2; TRBD1 matches 9 bases. The CDR3 consists of 13 residues. The V gene end was trimmed by 4 bases and the J gene end by 6 bases; junction bases not matched to a gene: 3. Germline assignment: CDR1 SGHVS and CDR2 FQNEAQ. The CDR3 region has the DNA TGTGCCAGCAGCTACAGGGGGCGCGATGGCTACACCTTC. This translates into CASSYRGRDGYTF.

The rearrangement uses TRBV11-2 and TRBJ2-5, with 7 positions matching TRBD2. V shed 0 bases, J shed 4 bases, and the junction held 5 bases outside the gene matches. CDR3 length equals 15 residues. Germline values: CDR1 SGHAT, CDR2 FQNNGV. CDR3 nucleotides: TGTGCCAGCAGCTTAGAACGCGGGAGAGCAGAGACCCAGTACTTC. It encodes CASSLERGRAETQYF. The entire variable domain, with the rest obtained from reference TRBV11-2 and TRBJ2-5, is as follows: EAGVAQSPRYKIIEKRQSVAFWCNPISGHATLYWYQQILGQGPKLLIQFQNNGVVDDSQLPKDRFSAERLKGVDSTLKIQPAKLEDSAVYLCASSLERGRAETQYFGPGTRLLVL.

CDR3 in DNA: TGTGCCAGCTCACCTTCCCAGTCAGGGTTTCGCTCTGAAGCTTTCTTT. Amino acid sequence: CASSPSQSGFRSEAFF. The V call is TRBV18, the J call TRBJ1-1, with a possible D match to TRBD1 (5 bases). The CDR3 spans 16 residues. V was cut by 3 bases and J by 6 bases, with 20 bases left in between. Germline CDR1 reads KGHSH; CDR2 reads LQKENI.

The gene calls are TRBV21-1 and TRBJ1-5; whether TRBD1, the table's D call, matches the DNA was not checked. TRBV21-1 is tagged as a pseudogene. CDR3 length equals 15 residues. The CDR3 here is CASSYSGQGVQPQHF. The CDR3 DNA reads as TGTGCCAGCAGTTACTCAGGACAGGGGGTACAGCCCCAGCATTTT.

CDR3 region: CASSQKLRDRSTNEQFF. As DNA, the CDR3 is TGTGCCAGCAGCCAGAAGTTAAGGGACAGGAGTACCAATGAGCAGTTCTTC. This rearrangement joins TRBV13 to TRBJ2-1; 8 nucleotides agree with TRBD1. Losses at the gene ends were 5 bases for V and 6 bases for J; bases not matched to a gene: 15. CDR1 is PRHDT, CDR2 FYEKMQ, per germline (reference sequence). The CDR3 spans 17 residues.

As for this clone: The same CDR3 also results from other DNA sequences found in this sample. The chain combines TRBV2 with TRBJ2-5; TRBD2 aligns across 9 bases. After removal of 5 bases from V and 2 bases from J, the junction contained 3 bases not matched to a gene. The V gene's germline CDR1 is SNHLY and CDR2 FYNNEI. The CDR3 consists of 14 residues. For the CDR3, the DNA is TGTGCCAGCAGTAGGACTAGCGATCAAGAGACCCAGTACTTC. The encoded protein is CASSRTSDQETQYF.

This chain joins TRBV29-1 and TRBJ2-1; D might be TRBD1 (6 bases). The CDR3 consists of 13 residues. CDR1 and CDR2 (germline): SQVTM, ANQGSEA. Trimming removed 6 bases from V and 6 bases from J, with 15 bases in between. This chain's CDR3 is CSVKTGLANEQFF. In DNA, the CDR3 is TGCAGCGTCAAGACAGGATTAGCCAATGAGCAGTTCTTC.

V and J are TRBV5-4 and TRBJ2-1; D is unresolved. Trimming shortened V by 3 bases and J by 0 bases, and 13 bases separated the two germline ends. The CDR3 is 16 amino acids. CDR1 and CDR2 from the germline V gene are SGHNT and YYREEE (reference sequence). In DNA, the CDR3 is TGTGCCAGCAGCTGGTCGGCCGTAAGCTCCTACAATGAGCAGTTCTTC. It encodes CASSWSAVSSYNEQFF.